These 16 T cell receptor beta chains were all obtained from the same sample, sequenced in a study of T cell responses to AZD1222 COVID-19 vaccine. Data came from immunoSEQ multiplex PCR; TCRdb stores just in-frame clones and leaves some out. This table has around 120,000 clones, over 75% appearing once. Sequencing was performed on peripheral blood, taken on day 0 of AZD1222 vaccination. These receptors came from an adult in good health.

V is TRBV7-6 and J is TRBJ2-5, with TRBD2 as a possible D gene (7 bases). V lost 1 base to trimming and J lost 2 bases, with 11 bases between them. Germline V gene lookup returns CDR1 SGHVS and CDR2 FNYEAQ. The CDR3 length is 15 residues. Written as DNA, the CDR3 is TGTGCCAGCAGCTTAGGGGGGGGCCCACAAGAGACCCAGTACTTC. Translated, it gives CASSLGGGPQETQYF. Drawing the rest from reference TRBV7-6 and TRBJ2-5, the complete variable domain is GAGVSQSPRYKVTKRGQDVALRCDPISGHVSLYWYRQALGQGPEFLTYFNYEAQQDKSGLPNDRFSAERPEGSISTLTIQRTEQRDSAMYRCASSLGGGPQETQYFGPGTRLLVL.

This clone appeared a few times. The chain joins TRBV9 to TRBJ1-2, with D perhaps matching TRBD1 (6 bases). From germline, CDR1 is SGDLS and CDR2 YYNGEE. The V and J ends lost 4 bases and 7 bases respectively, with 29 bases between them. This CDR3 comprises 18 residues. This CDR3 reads CASSPREIPGHGRGGYTF. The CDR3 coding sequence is TGTGCCAGCAGCCCGAGAGAGATTCCGGGACACGGCAGGGGTGGCTACACCTTC.

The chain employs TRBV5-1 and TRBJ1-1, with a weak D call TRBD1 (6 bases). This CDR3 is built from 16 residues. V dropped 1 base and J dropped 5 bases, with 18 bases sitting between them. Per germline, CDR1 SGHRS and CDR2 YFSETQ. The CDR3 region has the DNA TGCGCCAGCAGCTTGCCAATGAGAACAGGGAGGACTGAAGCTTTCTTT. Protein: CASSLPMRTGRTEAFF.

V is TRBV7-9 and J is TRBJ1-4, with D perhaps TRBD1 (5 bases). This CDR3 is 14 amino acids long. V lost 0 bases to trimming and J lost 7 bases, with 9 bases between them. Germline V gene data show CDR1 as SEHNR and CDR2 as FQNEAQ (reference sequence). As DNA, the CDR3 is TGTGCCAGCAGCTTAGCCGGGACCCCTGAAAAACTGTTTTTT. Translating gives CASSLAGTPEKLFF.

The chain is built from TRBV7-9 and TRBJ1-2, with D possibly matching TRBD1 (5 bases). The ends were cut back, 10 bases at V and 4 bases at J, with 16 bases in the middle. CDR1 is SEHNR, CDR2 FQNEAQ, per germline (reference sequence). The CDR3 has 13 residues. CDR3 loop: CATHRRGLYGYTF. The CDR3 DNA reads TGTGCCACCCATAGAAGGGGCCTCTATGGCTACACCTTC.

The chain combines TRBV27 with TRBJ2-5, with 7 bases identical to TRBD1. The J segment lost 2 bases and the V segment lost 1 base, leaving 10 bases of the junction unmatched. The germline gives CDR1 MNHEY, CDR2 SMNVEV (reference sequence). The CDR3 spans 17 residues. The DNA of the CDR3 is TGTGCCAGCAGTTTATGGGCGTCGAGACAGGGACAAGAGACCCAGTACTTC. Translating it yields CASSLWASRQGQETQYF.

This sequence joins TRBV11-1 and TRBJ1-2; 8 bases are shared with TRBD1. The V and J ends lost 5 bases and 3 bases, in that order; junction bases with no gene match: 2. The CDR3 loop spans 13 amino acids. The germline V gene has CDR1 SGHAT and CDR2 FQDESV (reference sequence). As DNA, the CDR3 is TGTGCCAGCAGCCAGGGGGCCGACTATGGCTACACCTTC. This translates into CASSQGADYGYTF. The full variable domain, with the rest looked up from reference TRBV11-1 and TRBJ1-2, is EAEVAQSPRYKITEKSQAVAFWCDPISGHATLYWYRQILGQGPELLVQFQDESVVDDSQLPKDRFSAERLKGVDSTLKIQPAELGDSAMYLCASSQGADYGYTFGSGTRLTVV.

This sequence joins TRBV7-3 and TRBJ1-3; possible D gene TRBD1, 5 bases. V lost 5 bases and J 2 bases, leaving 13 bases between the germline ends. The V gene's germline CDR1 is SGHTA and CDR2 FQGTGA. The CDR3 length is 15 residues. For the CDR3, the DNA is TGTGCCAGCAGCCCCAGTGGGGGAGCTGGAAACACCATATATTTT. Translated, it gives CASSPSGGAGNTIYF. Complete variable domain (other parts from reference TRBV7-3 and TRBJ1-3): GAGVSQTPSNKVTEKGKYVELRCDPISGHTALYWYRQSLGQGPEFLIYFQGTGAADDSGLPNDRFFAVRPEGSVSTLKIQRTERGDSAVYLCASSPSGGAGNTIYFGEGSWLTVV.

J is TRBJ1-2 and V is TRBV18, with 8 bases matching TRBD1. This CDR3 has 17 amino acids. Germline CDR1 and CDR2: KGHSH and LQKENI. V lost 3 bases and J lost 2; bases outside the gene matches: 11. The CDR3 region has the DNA TGTGCCAGCTCACCCGGACAGGGTCCACTTACCAACTATGGCTACACCTTC. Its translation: CASSPGQGPLTNYGYTF.

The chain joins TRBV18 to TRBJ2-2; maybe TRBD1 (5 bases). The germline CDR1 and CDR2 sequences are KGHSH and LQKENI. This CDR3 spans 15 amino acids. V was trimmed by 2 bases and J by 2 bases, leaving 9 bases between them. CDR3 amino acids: CASSPGATNTGELFF. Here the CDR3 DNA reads TGTGCCAGCTCACCAGGGGCGACTAACACCGGGGAGCTGTTTTTT. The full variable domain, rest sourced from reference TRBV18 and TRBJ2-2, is NAGVMQNPRHLVRRRGQEARLRCSPMKGHSHVYWYRQLPEEGLKFMVYLQKENIIDESGMPKERFSAEFPKEGPSILRIQQVVRGDSAAYFCASSPGATNTGELFFGEGSRLTVL.

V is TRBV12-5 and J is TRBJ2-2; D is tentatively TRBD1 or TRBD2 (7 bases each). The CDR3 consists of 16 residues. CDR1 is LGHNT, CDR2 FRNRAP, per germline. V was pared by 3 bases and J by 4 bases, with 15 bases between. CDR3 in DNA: TGTGCTAGTGGTTTCAGGGGGGAGGGCCTCACCGGGGAGCTGTTTTTT. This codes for CASGFRGEGLTGELFF. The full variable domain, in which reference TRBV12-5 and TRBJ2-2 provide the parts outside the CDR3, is DARVTQTPRHKVTEMGQEVTMRCQPILGHNTVFWYRQTMMQGLELLAYFRNRAPLDDSGMPKDRFSAEMPDATLATLKIQPSEPRDSAVYFCASGFRGEGLTGELFFGEGSRLTVL.

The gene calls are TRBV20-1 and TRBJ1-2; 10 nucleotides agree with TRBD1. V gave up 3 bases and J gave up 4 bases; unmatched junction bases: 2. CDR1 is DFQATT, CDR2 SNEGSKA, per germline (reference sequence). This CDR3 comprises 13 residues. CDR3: CSASWTGGYGYTF. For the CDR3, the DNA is TGCAGTGCTAGTTGGACAGGGGGCTATGGCTACACCTTC.

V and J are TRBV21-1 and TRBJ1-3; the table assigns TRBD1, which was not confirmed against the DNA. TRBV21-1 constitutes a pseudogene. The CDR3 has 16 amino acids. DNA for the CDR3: TGTGCCAGCAGCACGGCCAGGGTGAGTCCTGGAAACACCATATATTTT. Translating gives CASSTARVSPGNTIYF.

The CDR3 spells CASSQDGRDQPQHF. CDR3 in DNA: TGCGCCAGCAGCCAGGATGGACGGGATCAGCCCCAGCATTTT. The chain links TRBV4-1 to TRBJ1-5; D call uncertain. Germline assignment: CDR1 MGHRA and CDR2 YSYEKL. V was cut by 3 bases and J by 5 bases, with 11 bases left in between. CDR3 length: 14 residues.

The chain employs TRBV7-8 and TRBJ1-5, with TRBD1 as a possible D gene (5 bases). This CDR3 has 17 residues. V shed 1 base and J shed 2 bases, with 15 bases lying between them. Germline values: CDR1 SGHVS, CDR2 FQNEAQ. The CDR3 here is CASSLVSAPGGNQPQHF. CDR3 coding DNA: TGTGCCAGCAGCTTAGTGTCAGCCCCGGGGGGCAATCAGCCCCAGCATTTT.

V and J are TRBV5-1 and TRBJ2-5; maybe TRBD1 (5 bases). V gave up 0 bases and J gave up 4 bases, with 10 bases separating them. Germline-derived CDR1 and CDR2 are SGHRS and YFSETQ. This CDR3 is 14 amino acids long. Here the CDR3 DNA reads TGCGCCAGCAGCTTGGCCGTCAGGGTAGAGACCCAGTACTTC. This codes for CASSLAVRVETQYF. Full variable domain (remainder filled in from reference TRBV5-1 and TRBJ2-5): KAGVTQTPRYLIKTRGQQVTLSCSPISGHRSVSWYQQTPGQGLQFLFEYFSETQRNKGNFPGRFSGRQFSNSRSEMNVSTLELGDSALYLCASSLAVRVETQYFGPGTRLLVL.